This T cell receptor beta chain was found in a study of blood T cell repertoires in COVID-19. Turning to the study itself: The samples span acute and convalescent COVID-19 from the United States, Italy and Spain. T cells, B-cell-depleted T cells, or PBMCs supplied cDNA or gDNA.

Authors' processing steps: For nucleated cells, counts were estimated from reference gene primer amplification. The protocol was immunoSEQ multiplex PCR, while the TCRdb copy is restricted to in-frame clones and leaves out a portion. The DNA was the basis for D and trimming; V, J and clone size are from that table. The data show 120,000 or so clones, over 65% seen once. Germline V CDR1 and CDR2: SGHVS, FQNEAQ. J gave up 8 bases and V 8 bases, and 7 bases lay outside the gene matches. The CDR3 loop spans 14 amino acids. The table lists this clone with a few counts. The rearrangement uses TRBV7-8 and TRBJ2-1; 12 bases align to TRBD2. The material sequenced was peripheral blood. This sequence originates from a human donor with acute or convalescent COVID-19. The donor label of this sample is uncertain. CDR3 DNA: TGTGCCAGCTCTCGGCTAGCGGGGGGGTATGAGCAGTTCTTC. This encodes CASSRLAGGYEQFF.